The 20 T cell receptor beta chains in this list originate from one sample, sequenced in a study of control samples from healthy donors and cancer patients (dated by TCRdb to about 2020). Receptors were amplified or captured by the immunoSEQ multiplex PCR assay. The clones in this table, taken by TCRdb from immuneACCESS, are in-frame only. Not every clone is retained; where verified, under half of the shortfall comes from an unresolved V gene, and the cause of the rest is unknown. Counted in this sample were 120,000 or so clones; about 93% of them appeared once. 1.5% to 2% of the sample lies in the top ten. Sequences were obtained from PBMCs. These TCRs come from a man aged 50 to 59 with head and neck cancer.

This rearrangement joins TRBV6-5 to TRBJ2-1, with 10 bases that match TRBD2. From germline, CDR1 is MNHEY and CDR2 SVGAGI. V was pared by 2 bases and J by 9 bases, with 7 bases of the junction left unmatched. The CDR3 totals 15 residues. The DNA of the CDR3 is TGTGCCAGCAGTTACCAAAGCGGGGGGGCAAGTGAGCAGTTCTTC. It specifies CASSYQSGGASEQFF.

Here the CDR3 DNA reads TGCGCCAGCAGCCAAGATGTGAGGACACCGGTTTCCTACGAGCAGTACTTC. This gives the protein CASSQDVRTPVSYEQYF. The gene calls are TRBV4-1 and TRBJ2-7, with TRBD1 as a possible D gene (5 bases). CDR3 length: 17 amino acids. The ends were cut back, 0 bases at V and 1 base at J, with 16 bases in the middle. Germline loops: CDR1 MGHRA, CDR2 YSYEKL.

The chain uses TRBV7-9 and TRBJ1-2; 7 nucleotides match TRBD1. V gave up 5 bases and J gave up 7 bases; unmatched junction bases: 13. Germline loops: CDR1 SEHNR, CDR2 FQNEAQ (reference sequence). This CDR3 contains 15 residues. CDR3 in amino acids: CASSRGDTGVGGYTF. CDR3 in DNA: TGTGCCAGCAGCCGCGGAGATACAGGGGTGGGTGGCTACACCTTC. Based on the CDR3 plus reference TRBV7-9 and TRBJ1-2, the full variable domain is DTGVSQNPRHKITKRGQNVTFRCDPISEHNRLYWYRQTLGQGPEFLTYFQNEAQLEKSRLLSDRFSAERPKGSFSTLEIQRTEQGDSAMYLCASSRGDTGVGGYTFGSGTRLTVV.

The chain has TRBV29-1 and TRBJ1-1; no definite D call. V dropped 3 bases and J dropped 4 bases, with 3 bases sitting between them. CDR1 is SQVTM, CDR2 ANQGSEA, per germline. This CDR3 has 10 amino acids. CDR3 nucleotides: TGCAGCGTTGAGATCACTGAAGCTTTCTTT. This sequence encodes CSVEITEAFF.

The V and J genes are TRBV5-1 and TRBJ2-6; 12 bases are shared with TRBD2. With V trimmed by 0 bases and J by 2 bases, 3 bases remained unmatched. Germline loops: CDR1 SGHRS, CDR2 YFSETQ. The CDR3 is 18 residues long. CDR3 bases: TGCGCCAGCAGCTTGGAGGCTAGCGGGGGGGCTGGGGCCAACGTCCTGACTTTC. It encodes CASSLEASGGAGANVLTF. The variable domain in full, with the rest retrieved from reference TRBV5-1 and TRBJ2-6, is KAGVTQTPRYLIKTRGQQVTLSCSPISGHRSVSWYQQTPGQGLQFLFEYFSETQRNKGNFPGRFSGRQFSNSRSEMNVSTLELGDSALYLCASSLEASGGAGANVLTFGAGSRLTVL.

Of note for this clone: The junction departs from germline at one end; a sequencing error may be responsible. The V call is TRBV9, the J call TRBJ1-1, with D possibly being TRBD1 (6 bases). The CDR3 is 15 amino acids. Germline CDR1 is SGDLS and CDR2 is YYNGEE. CDR3 in DNA: TGTGCCAGCAACGTAATAACAGGGTCGGGAACTGAAGCTTTCTTT. This codes for CASNVITGSGTEAFF.

This chain uses TRBV5-1 with TRBJ2-5; maybe TRBD2 (7 bases). The ends were cut back, 0 bases at V and 7 bases at J, with 10 bases in the middle. This CDR3 has 13 amino acids. From germline, CDR1 is SGHRS and CDR2 YFSETQ. CDR3: CASSLDREGTQYF. The CDR3 coding sequence is TGCGCCAGCAGCTTGGACAGGGAGGGGACCCAGTACTTC. Combining the CDR3 with reference TRBV5-1 and TRBJ2-5 gives the whole variable domain KAGVTQTPRYLIKTRGQQVTLSCSPISGHRSVSWYQQTPGQGLQFLFEYFSETQRNKGNFPGRFSGRQFSNSRSEMNVSTLELGDSALYLCASSLDREGTQYFGPGTRLLVL.

The chain couples TRBV6-2 or TRBV6-3 to TRBJ2-5; D gene ambiguous. V lost 3 bases, J lost 1 base, and 6 bases lay in between. The CDR3 loop spans 13 amino acids. CDR1 and CDR2 from the germline V gene are MNHEY and SVGEGT. This chain's CDR3 is CASSYRLQETQYF. The CDR3 nucleotides read TGTGCCAGCAGTTATAGGCTCCAAGAGACCCAGTACTTC.

The chain combines TRBV29-1 with TRBJ1-1; D remains ambiguous. V was shortened by 5 bases and J by 4 bases, with 17 bases between the two germline ends. The CDR3 is 14 amino acids. Looked up from germline, CDR1 is SQVTM and CDR2 is ANQGSEA. CDR3 sequence (DNA): TGCAGCGTTCAACTCGGGCTCATCGGCACTGAAGCTTTCTTT. Its protein is CSVQLGLIGTEAFF.

This chain links TRBV10-3 with TRBJ2-3; D might be TRBD1 or TRBD2, each matching 5 bases. Germline CDR1 ENHRY, CDR2 SYGVKD. V lost 11 bases and J lost 0, with 18 bases in between. CDR3 size: 15 residues. CDR3 sequence (DNA): TGTGCCGCCCGGGACCCGACCACTAGCACAGATACGCAGTATTTT. Protein product: CAARDPTTSTDTQYF.

This clone was counted once. The CDR3 sequence is CAWSQQGNSPLHF. The CDR3 DNA follows: TGTGCCTGGAGTCAACAGGGGAATTCACCCCTCCACTTT. The genes are TRBV30 and TRBJ1-6, with TRBD1 matching over 7 bases. Losses at the gene ends were 2 bases for V and 7 bases for J; bases not matched to a gene: 2. Looked up from germline, CDR1 is GTSNPN and CDR2 is SVGIG (reference sequence). The CDR3 loop spans 13 amino acids.

This clone was counted once. This chain joins TRBV11-1 and TRBJ2-1; D possibly uses TRBD1 or TRBD2 (6 bases each). This CDR3 region has 15 residues. CDR1 SGHAT and CDR2 FQDESV come from the germline V gene (reference sequence). Between the trimmed V and J ends, which lost 1 base and 4 bases, there was a span of 11 bases. CDR3 loop: CASSLEGGGYNEQFF. In DNA, the CDR3 is TGTGCCAGCAGCTTAGAGGGGGGAGGATACAATGAGCAGTTCTTC.

V usage is TRBV7-7 and J usage is TRBJ1-2; no firm D call. The V gene lost 4 bases and the J gene lost 4 bases, with 7 bases spanning the gap. Germline CDR1 is SSHAT and CDR2 is FNYEAQ (reference sequence). This CDR3 is 12 amino acids long. The CDR3 reads CASSSSVYGYTF. Written as DNA, the CDR3 is TGTGCCAGCAGCTCGTCGGTCTATGGCTACACCTTC.

The genes are TRBV5-1 and TRBJ1-1; 7 bases are shared with TRBD1. With 4 bases clipped from V and 7 bases from J, the junction kept 10 bases outside the gene matches. The V gene's germline CDR1 is SGHRS and CDR2 YFSETQ. The CDR3 has 14 amino acids. DNA for the CDR3: TGCGCCAGCAGCGTCCGGGACAGCCTAAATGAAGCTTTCTTT. Translated, it gives CASSVRDSLNEAFF.

The chain is built from TRBV30 and TRBJ2-7, with D possibly called TRBD1 or TRBD2 (5 bases each). The germline V gene has CDR1 GTSNPN and CDR2 SVGIG (reference sequence). The CDR3 runs 14 residues. V lost 4 bases to trimming and J lost 4 bases, with 17 bases between them. The CDR3, as DNA: TGTGCCTGGAATGTGGTTGGGACGGGTTACGAGCAGTACTTC. Translating gives CAWNVVGTGYEQYF.

The chain is built from TRBV6-5 and TRBJ1-5; no clear D. The CDR3 runs to 12 residues. Germline assignment: CDR1 MNHEY and CDR2 SVGAGI. With 5 bases removed from V and 9 bases from J, the gap between germline ends came to 11 bases. CDR3 region: CASSPAGGPQHF. DNA for the CDR3: TGTGCCAGCAGTCCCGCGGGTGGGCCCCAGCATTTT.

This rearrangement joins TRBV5-4 to TRBJ1-1; 8 bases fit TRBD1. The V and J ends lost 5 bases and 2 bases, in that order; junction bases with no gene match: 11. The CDR3 has 16 amino acids. Germline CDR1 reads SGHNT; CDR2 reads YYREEE (reference sequence). Written as DNA, the CDR3 is TGTGCCAGCAGTTCCGGGCGGACAGGGCAAAACACTGAAGCTTTCTTT. Amino acid sequence: CASSSGRTGQNTEAFF. The complete variable domain, with remaining parts taken from reference TRBV5-4 and TRBJ1-1, reads ETGVTQSPTHLIKTRGQQVTLRCSSQSGHNTVSWYQQALGQGPQFIFQYYREEENGRGNFPPRFSGLQFPNYSSELNVNALELDDSALYLCASSSGRTGQNTEAFFGQGTRLTVV.

The chain employs TRBV19 and TRBJ1-5; D gene unclear. Trimming removed 3 bases from V and 9 bases from J, with 15 bases in between. CDR1 and CDR2 from the germline V gene are LNHDA and SQIVND (reference sequence). The CDR3 has 14 amino acids. DNA for the CDR3: TGTGCCAGTAGTATCGGAGTGGAGAAGGTGCCCCAGCATTTT. This codes for CASSIGVEKVPQHF.

V and J are TRBV7-8 and TRBJ1-2, with unresolved D. Germline V gene sequence: CDR1 SGHVS, CDR2 FQNEAQ. This CDR3 spans 12 amino acids. The V and J ends lost 5 bases and 8 bases respectively, with 12 bases between them. CDR3 region: CASSPSSRGYTF. For the CDR3, the DNA is TGTGCCAGCAGCCCAAGCTCGAGAGGCTACACCTTC.

The chain joins TRBV19 to TRBJ2-7, with a weak D call TRBD1 (5 bases). V lost 3 bases, J lost 2 bases, and 17 bases lay in between. This CDR3 has 16 residues. Germline V CDR1 and CDR2: LNHDA, SQIVND (reference sequence). The CDR3 reads CASSMADSPQTYEQYF. The CDR3 DNA reads as TGTGCCAGTAGTATGGCCGACAGCCCCCAAACCTACGAGCAGTACTTC. The variable domain in full, completed from reference TRBV19 and TRBJ2-7, reads DGGITQSPKYLFRKEGQNVTLSCEQNLNHDAMYWYRQDPGQGLRLIYYSQIVNDFQKGDIAEGYSVSREKKESFPLTVTSAQKNPTAFYLCASSMADSPQTYEQYFGPGTRLTVT.